The rows below give T cell receptor beta chains drawn from one sample of a study of T-cell memory formation after mild COVID-19. MiXCR, applied by TCRdb to the 5' RACE reads, yields one record per CDR3 protein. The sample holds some 57,000 distinct CDR3 sequences, 12% seen once. The sample taken for sequencing was PBMCs or a T cell subset sorted from them (not recorded which). The receptor set was obtained from a man aged 18 to 35 who had mild COVID-19 (a few samples of this study predate the infection). Cell type and time point are not known. The CDR3 runs from the conserved cysteine through the conserved F or W.

j_call | v_call | cdr3_aa
TRBJ1-2 | TRBV20-1 | CSARDGRGPDGYTF
TRBJ1-2 | TRBV6-1 | CASFPGQGGYTF
TRBJ2-5 | TRBV5-1 | CASSLGAAPKTQYF
TRBJ1-2 | TRBV7-2 | CASSYSTGENYGYTF
TRBJ2-1 | TRBV4-1 | CASSQVAGQGGEQFF
TRBJ2-3 | TRBV14 | CASSPTVNTDTQYF
TRBJ2-7 | TRBV5-4 | CASSPPGQAYEQYF
TRBJ1-1 | TRBV5-1 | CASSSTPGQGNTEAFF
TRBJ2-5 | TRBV4-3 | CASSRSSSRVETQYF
TRBJ2-7 | TRBV4-1 | CASSQESTGGSEQYF
TRBJ2-2 | TRBV6-5 | CASSWTGTSVTGELFF
TRBJ2-2 | TRBV7-2 | CASSPPLRRRTVGELFF
TRBJ1-1 | TRBV4-1 | CASSQDLGGGTEAFF
TRBJ1-5 | TRBV24-1 | CATSDGRQGNNQPQHF
TRBJ1-1 | TRBV16 | CASSLTYTEAFF
TRBJ1-1 | TRBV7-2 | CASHIRGAYDTEAFF
TRBJ1-5 | TRBV7-8 | CASSSQGAYGQPQHF
TRBJ1-6 | TRBV7-2 | CASSSYTPRTVRAPGAPLHF
TRBJ1-5 | TRBV7-9 | CASSLEGGVGANQPQHF
TRBJ2-3 | TRBV24-1 | CATSDYQGKPDTQYF
TRBJ1-6 | TRBV7-2 | CASSPRSSYNSPLHF
TRBJ2-3 | TRBV7-2 | CASSSLNTQYF
TRBJ2-5 | TRBV9 | CASSVEGRGWEETQYF
TRBJ2-7 | TRBV6-5 | CASSYVDSSDEQYF
TRBJ1-6 | TRBV4-2 | CASSQGQGYNSPLHF
TRBJ1-1 | TRBV5-1 | CASSLQGYRTEAFF
TRBJ2-3 | TRBV6-6 | CASSRRDTNTDTQYF
TRBJ2-3 | TRBV20-1 | CSAHPQFGASTDTQYF
TRBJ1-1 | TRBV7-2 | CASTVEGRGHAEAFF
TRBJ2-6 | TRBV6-2/TRBV6-3 | CASSYSTAGANVLTF
TRBJ1-1 | TRBV7-3 | CASSLTGVGTEAFF
TRBJ1-2 | TRBV15 | CATSRTRRDYTF
TRBJ2-7 | TRBV20-1 | CSARIPTGVDYEQYF
TRBJ2-4 | TRBV7-9 | CASSPRGGGPSAKNIQYF
TRBJ2-5 | TRBV30 | CASGGGNQETQYF
TRBJ2-5 | TRBV3-1 | CASSRPMGRQETQYF
TRBJ2-3 | TRBV6-4 | CASSNRGTDTQYF
TRBJ1-4 | TRBV4-1 | CASSHPPAGQEGEKLFF
TRBJ2-2 | TRBV21-1 | CASSNSTATGELFF
TRBJ1-1 | TRBV18 | CASSPRQVGTEAFF
TRBJ2-3 | TRBV20-1 | CSASEVTDTQYF
TRBJ2-1 | TRBV11-2 | CASSLNSMTSGSYNEQFF
TRBJ2-7 | TRBV6-2/TRBV6-3 | CASSSRTDEQYF
TRBJ1-5 | TRBV5-1 | CASSLFSGVDQPQHF
TRBJ1-2 | TRBV29-1 | CSVSPKGTGNYGYTF
TRBJ1-5 | TRBV5-6 | CASSSNRDRGRQPQHF
TRBJ2-3 | TRBV12-3/TRBV12-4 | CASRIGQTTDTQYF
TRBJ2-3 | TRBV20-1 | CSASRLAGGNTDTQYF
TRBJ1-1 | TRBV20-1 | CSASPGYMNTEAFF
TRBJ2-3 | TRBV7-2 | CASSGNRGASTDTQYF
TRBJ1-2 | TRBV19 | CASKQGDYGYTF
TRBJ2-7 | TRBV7-9 | CASSFRQGYEQYF
TRBJ1-5 | TRBV5-3 | CARSLANDSNQPQHF
TRBJ2-1 | TRBV5-4 | CASRLRVDNEQFF